This TCR beta chain appears in the sequencing data of a study of blood T cell repertoires in COVID-19. Libraries were prepared by immunoSEQ multiplex PCR; TCRdb keeps only in-frame clonotypes and omits some of them. The sample records hundreds of thousands of clones, about 87% being singletons. Germline lookup yields CDR1 SGHRS and CDR2 YFSETQ. The CDR3 extends over 15 amino acids. Trimming pared 0 bases from V and 2 bases from J, leaving 12 bases between. The table lists this clone with a few counts. The sample consisted of PBMCs or T cells enriched from blood (not recorded which). The rearrangement links TRBV5-1 to TRBJ2-7; D may be TRBD2 (6 bases). This TCR came from a woman aged 18-29 years who had recovered from COVID-19. The CDR3 DNA reads TGCGCCAGCAGCTTGGCCTCGGGACTTACCTACGAGCAGTACTTC. Translated: CASSLASGLTYEQYF.